This TCR beta chain is drawn from a study of response to subunit inactivated influenza vaccine (dated by TCRdb to the late 2010s). Describing the broader study: Deep quantitative T cell receptor repertoire profiling was used in the study to track responses to a trivalent subunit inactivated influenza vaccine.

The paper as a whole reports these results and caveats: It was suggested by the authors that each seasonal influenza vaccination may recruit only a limited number of new T cells.

The germline V gene supplies CDR1 MNHEY and CDR2 SVGAGI. Inclusive of the bounding cysteine and phenylalanine, the CDR3 is 17 residues long. Only the CDR3 DNA is retained, 51 bases long and in frame from the first base. V and J lose 0 bases and 4 bases, and a span of 15 bases separates them. This clonotype was observed a handful of times. Its antigen has not been determined. Base qualities are missing; no much larger clone stands one base away. The library was made by RT-PCR. Reads for this sample came from an Illumina HiSeq 2500. The raw public reads went through TCRdb reprocessing: fastp at Q25, MiXCR clone calling, in-frame beta chains kept. CDR3 protein sequences are deduplicated, and each keeps its most common genes and DNA. Present in this sample are around 530,000 distinct CDR3 sequences, more than 15% of which were seen just once. Together, the top ten hold 3% of the sample.

The material sequenced was CD4+ T cells sorted from PBMCs, taken less than 30 months after vaccination. The V and J genes are TRBV6-5 and TRBJ1-4, with the D segment identity uncertain. The sequence was obtained from a man between 50 and 70 years old who received an inactivated influenza vaccine. Donor details come from another sample of the same person, matched by shared clones. The DNA reads as follows: TGTGCCAGCAGTTACTCGATTCCTAGGACGCATAATGAAAAACTGTTTTTT. It translates as CASSYSIPRTHNEKLFF.